One and the same sample provided the 15 T cell receptor beta chains below, sequenced in a study of T cells in Graves' hyperthyroidism and ophthalmopathy. RNA transcripts gave rise to amplified TCR beta CDR3 regions. HTBI primers were the set used in a first-round RT-PCR of the TCR CDR3. TCRdb re-called the multiplex PCR reads through MiXCR, storing one row per CDR3 protein. The table lists 490,000 or so distinct CDR3 sequences, about 16% of them singletons. Material: blood. These receptors originate from a woman in her 30s with Graves' ophthalmopathy.

CDR3 coding DNA: TGCAGCGTTGACTCTCCCCAGGGTGGCTTAAATGAGCAGTTCTTC. It specifies CSVDSPQGGLNEQFF. The rearrangement uses TRBV29-1 and TRBJ2-1; D perhaps matches TRBD1 (5 bases). This CDR3 is 15 amino acids long. Trimming shortened V by 3 bases and J by 7 bases, and 19 bases separated the two germline ends. Germline loops: CDR1 SQVTM, CDR2 ANQGSEA.

This clonotype occurred many times. This rearrangement joins TRBV11-2 to TRBJ2-3; D might be TRBD1 (5 bases). With 4 bases removed from V and 1 base from J, the gap between germline ends came to 15 bases. The CDR3 loop spans 16 amino acids. Germline V gene lookup returns CDR1 SGHAT and CDR2 FQNNGV. The DNA of the CDR3 is TGTGCCAGCAGCTCCCCGGCAGGGTTCGGCACAGATACGCAGTATTTT. As protein: CASSSPAGFGTDTQYF.

This clonotype was seen more than once but under ten times. The V call is TRBV7-2, the J call TRBJ1-2, with a tentative D call TRBD1 (6 bases). The CDR3 has 13 amino acids. Germline V gene sequence: CDR1 SGHTA, CDR2 FQGNSA. V lost 8 bases and J lost 4, with 14 bases in between. CDR3 coding DNA: TGTGCCAGCGAAGCGGGGGGCGGCTATGGCTACACCTTC. Residues: CASEAGGGYGYTF.

This chain connects TRBV11-2 to TRBJ2-7; D might be TRBD1 (5 bases). Germline-derived CDR1 and CDR2 are SGHAT and FQNNGV. The CDR3 contains 13 residues. The germline V and J ends were trimmed by 6 bases and 3 bases, with 12 bases remaining between them. The CDR3 sequence is CASSSDSFYEQYF. CDR3 nucleotide sequence: TGTGCCAGCAGTTCCGACAGTTTCTACGAGCAGTACTTC.

This clonotype was picked up a small number of times. The genes are TRBV24-1 and TRBJ2-1; 14 nucleotides match TRBD2. This CDR3 spans 15 amino acids. V shed 5 bases, J shed 6 bases, and the junction held 2 bases outside the gene matches. CDR1 is KGHDR, CDR2 SFDVKD, per germline. CDR3 region: CATSVGLAGVNEQFF. The CDR3 nucleotides are TGTGCCACCAGTGTGGGACTAGCGGGAGTCAATGAGCAGTTCTTC.

The gene calls are TRBV6-2 or TRBV6-3 and TRBJ2-1, with 8 bases fitting TRBD1. CDR3 length: 15 amino acids. After removal of 8 bases from V and 7 bases from J, the junction contained 13 bases not matched to a gene. CDR1 and CDR2 from the germline V gene are MNHEY and SVGEGT. This CDR3 reads CASPEGGQVSNEQFF. In DNA form, the CDR3 reads TGTGCCAGCCCTGAAGGGGGACAGGTCTCTAATGAGCAGTTCTTC.

The rearrangement joins TRBV10-3 to TRBJ2-3; D possibly matches TRBD1 or TRBD2 (5 bases each). The V gene lost 7 bases and the J gene lost 4 bases, with 18 bases spanning the gap. The germline CDR1 and CDR2 sequences are ENHRY and SYGVKD. CDR3 length: 15 amino acids. The CDR3 sequence: CAITSRGPGADTQYF. CDR3 in DNA: TGTGCCATCACCTCCCGGGGCCCCGGGGCAGATACGCAGTATTTT.

This clonotype was recorded many times. The chain couples TRBV9 to TRBJ2-7; TRBD2 agrees at 12 bases. V shed 0 bases and J 3 bases; nucleotides not matched to a gene: 1. Germline V CDR1 and CDR2: SGDLS, YYNGEE. The CDR3 totals 15 residues. The CDR3: CASSVGTSGIYEQYF. The DNA of the CDR3 is TGTGCCAGCAGCGTAGGGACTAGCGGGATCTACGAGCAGTACTTC.

In its sample, this clonotype was seen many times. This chain links TRBV18 with TRBJ2-1; unclear D gene. The germline V gene has CDR1 KGHSH and CDR2 LQKENI. V shed 0 bases and J shed 5 bases, with 8 bases lying between them. CDR3 length equals 14 residues. The CDR3 reads CASSPPNGDNEQFF. The CDR3 DNA is TGTGCCAGCTCACCACCGAACGGCGACAATGAGCAGTTCTTC.

Many counts were recorded for this clonotype. J is TRBJ2-7 and V is TRBV15; tentatively, D is TRBD2 (6 bases). The CDR3 is made up of 15 amino acids. V lost 5 bases to trimming and J lost 6 bases, with 20 bases between them. Germline V gene sequence: CDR1 LNHNV, CDR2 YYDKDF (reference sequence). The CDR3 DNA is TGTGCCACCAGCTTCCGGGACGGAGGGGCCGCCGAGCAGTACTTC. This encodes CATSFRDGGAAEQYF.

V usage is TRBV9 and J usage is TRBJ2-6; D not certain. This CDR3 has 15 residues. Per the germline V gene, CDR1 is SGDLS and CDR2 is YYNGEE. Trimming shortened V by 0 bases and J by 1 base, and 5 bases separated the two germline ends. CDR3 bases: TGTGCCAGCAGCGTAGGAGGTTCTGGGGCCAACGTCCTGACTTTC. As protein: CASSVGGSGANVLTF.

This clonotype was counted at least ten times. The chain is built from TRBV20-1 and TRBJ2-7, with TRBD1 identical over 8 bases. With V trimmed by 4 bases and J by 2 bases, 7 bases remained unmatched. The CDR3 length is 14 residues. From germline, CDR1 is DFQATT and CDR2 SNEGSKA (reference sequence). CDR3 bases: TGCAGTGCTACGGTGACAGGGGTAGCCTACGAGCAGTACTTC. Encoded protein: CSATVTGVAYEQYF.

The J gene is TRBJ1-2, the V gene TRBV25-1; the D gene is possibly TRBD1 (6 bases). The V end was cut by 1 base, the J end by 9 bases, with 27 bases between. This CDR3 spans 18 amino acids. Per the germline V gene, CDR1 is MGHDK and CDR2 is SYGVNS. The chain's CDR3 is CASSESVTGFGTPLRYTF. The CDR3 coding sequence is TGTGCCAGCAGTGAATCGGTAACAGGGTTCGGGACGCCCCTTCGCTACACCTTC.

This clonotype has just a few counts. The rearrangement links TRBV19 to TRBJ2-2; D perhaps matches TRBD2 (6 bases). Germline CDR1 reads LNHDA; CDR2 reads SQIVND (reference sequence). Trimming took off 2 bases at V and 3 bases at J, with 13 bases between the two ends. CDR3 length: 16 residues. In nucleotides, the CDR3 is TGTGCCAGTAGTATATCTCTGCGGGGTGACACCGGGGAGCTGTTTTTT. It is translated as CASSISLRGDTGELFF. The whole variable domain, filled in from reference TRBV19 and TRBJ2-2, reads DGGITQSPKYLFRKEGQNVTLSCEQNLNHDAMYWYRQDPGQGLRLIYYSQIVNDFQKGDIAEGYSVSREKKESFPLTVTSAQKNPTAFYLCASSISLRGDTGELFFGEGSRLTVL.

The chain uses TRBV10-1 and TRBJ2-7, with TRBD1 matching 8 bases. Per the germline V gene, CDR1 is WNHNN and CDR2 is SYGVQD (reference sequence). The CDR3 covers 13 residues. V shed 6 bases, J shed 5 bases, and the junction held 6 bases outside the gene matches. This CDR3 is CASRGQGDDEQYF. Written as DNA, the CDR3 is TGCGCCAGCAGAGGACAGGGAGATGACGAGCAGTACTTC.